This paragraph reports one TCR beta chain. Its target is not known. Some clones are missing from TCRdb's copy, which holds only in-frame ones; the method was immunoSEQ multiplex PCR. The profile covers 65,000 to 95,000 clones, with around 92% appearing a single time and around 7.1% taken by the ten largest. These data are taken from a study of T cell responses to AZD1222 COVID-19 vaccine. Overall study findings and caveats: Reportedly, nearly half the spike-specific TCRs target unmutated variant regions. Recipients of two AZD1222 doses showed rising Spike-specific TCR breadth and depth.

Germline V gene lookup returns CDR1 MNHEY and CDR2 SMNVEV (reference sequence). This CDR3 is 13 amino acids long. Trimming removed 6 bases from V and 0 bases from J, with 9 bases in between. The rearrangement uses TRBV27 and TRBJ2-7; a weak D match, TRBD1 (6 bases). The sample in question was peripheral blood, obtained on day 0 of MenACWY control vaccination. The source is an adult in good health. The CDR3 sequence is CASRGGSSYEQYF. CDR3 DNA sequence: TGTGCCAGCAGAGGGGGATCCTCCTACGAGCAGTACTTC.